These 4 T cell receptor beta chains share one sample of origin, sequenced in a study of T cell responses to AZD1222 COVID-19 vaccine. Sequencing was performed with immunoSEQ multiplex PCR; in TCRdb, only in-frame clones are kept and a portion is missing. The table lists fewer than 150,000 clones, nearly 95% of them singletons. Sequenced material: peripheral blood, taken on day 0 of AZD1222 vaccination. Every receptor here comes from an adult in good health.

The V and J genes are TRBV13 and TRBJ1-2, with 11 nucleotides matching TRBD1. Germline CDR1 and CDR2: PRHDT and FYEKMQ (reference sequence). The CDR3 length is 16 residues. J gave up 5 bases and V 1 base, and 6 bases lay outside the gene matches. CDR3: CASSLAGQGVGYGYTF. The CDR3 DNA is TGTGCCAGCAGCTTAGCGGGACAGGGGGTGGGGTATGGCTACACCTTC.

J is TRBJ2-3 and V is TRBV2; 14 bases match TRBD2. V shed 3 bases and J 5 bases; nucleotides not matched to a gene: 4. The CDR3 spans 16 residues. Germline lookup yields CDR1 SNHLY and CDR2 FYNNEI. In DNA, the CDR3 is TGTGCCAGCAGTGACCGGACTAGCGGGGGGATAGATACGCAGTATTTT. This translates into CASSDRTSGGIDTQYF.

This clone was observed a single time. The chain couples TRBV7-9 to TRBJ1-1; D is ambiguous. This CDR3 comprises 14 residues. Germline assignment: CDR1 SEHNR and CDR2 FQNEAQ (reference sequence). V gave up 2 bases and J gave up 2 bases, with 9 bases separating them. The CDR3 here is CASSLSGRNTEAFF. The CDR3 coding sequence is TGTGCCAGCAGCTTAAGCGGGAGAAACACTGAAGCTTTCTTT.

The rearrangement joins TRBV5-1 to TRBJ1-1; D may be TRBD1 (6 bases). V lost 4 bases, J lost 4 bases, and 14 bases lay in between. This CDR3 spans 14 amino acids. Germline V lookup: CDR1 SGHRS, CDR2 YFSETQ. This CDR3 reads CASSPQGGRTEAFF. CDR3 nucleotides: TGCGCCAGCAGCCCCCAAGGGGGGCGCACTGAAGCTTTCTTT.